This TCR beta chain was captured by sequencing in a study of T cells in Graves' hyperthyroidism and ophthalmopathy. Unmatched junction bases numbered 10, after V lost 5 bases and J lost 7 bases. The CDR3 runs 14 residues. CDR1 and CDR2 from the germline V gene are KGHSH and LQKENI. Template material for amplifying TCR beta CDR3 regions consisted of RNA transcripts. HTBI primers were the set used in a first-round RT-PCR of the TCR CDR3. One entry per CDR3 protein, called by TCRdb with MiXCR from the multiplex PCR reads. The table records about 380,000 distinct CDR3 sequences, roughly 15% of them present only once. Active moderate-to-severe ophthalmopathy, Clinical Activity Score at least 3, NOSPECS at least 4, under 3 months' duration. Used for diagnoses were clinical symptoms, serum thyroxine and TRAb, thyroid ultrasound and orbital computed tomography.

The sequence was obtained from a woman between 25 and 40 years old with Graves' ophthalmopathy. Specimen: blood. V is TRBV18 and J is TRBJ2-7; 8 positions match TRBD1. The CDR3 DNA sequence: TGTGCCAGCTCAATCGGGACAGGCAGCTTGGAGCAGTACTTC. Its protein is CASSIGTGSLEQYF.